This T cell receptor beta chain was retrieved from a study of beta chain features in type 1 diabetes. Since all of the isolated RNA was reverse transcribed, expressed TCRB transcripts were what got sequenced. TCRdb keeps only in-frame clones here, not all; method: immunoSEQ multiplex PCR. In the table there are 350,000 or so clones, about 20% of which are singletons. This clone has just a few counts. This sequence originates from a woman younger than 30 in good health. The material sequenced was naive CD4+ T cells from blood.

DNA of the CDR3: TGCGCCAGCAGCTTCCGACTCACAGATACGCAGTATTTT. Translated, it gives CASSFRLTDTQYF. The rearrangement uses TRBV5-1 and TRBJ2-3, with D unresolved. Per the germline V gene, CDR1 is SGHRS and CDR2 is YFSETQ. The CDR3 is 13 amino acids. Trimming pared 2 bases from V and 2 bases from J, leaving 6 bases between.